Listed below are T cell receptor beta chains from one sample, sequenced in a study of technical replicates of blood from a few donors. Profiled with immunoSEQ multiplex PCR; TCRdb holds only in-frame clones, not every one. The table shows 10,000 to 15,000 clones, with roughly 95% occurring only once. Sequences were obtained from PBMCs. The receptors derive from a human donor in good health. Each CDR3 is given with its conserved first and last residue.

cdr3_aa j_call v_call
CAWTLGLGVFYNEQFF TRBJ2-1 TRBV30
CASRKGQGEKLFF TRBJ1-4 TRBV7-2
CASSSYLRSGPYNEQFF TRBJ2-1 TRBV7-2
CASSPTGVVSSYEQYF TRBJ2-7 TRBV18
CASSGGGASNTEAFF TRBJ1-1 TRBV2
CASSLSGLAKNIQYF TRBJ2-4 TRBV5-4
CASSPTDTKTYEQYF TRBJ2-7 TRBV10-1
CASSLDRDQPQHF TRBJ1-5 TRBV27
CASSRPEREQYF TRBJ2-7 TRBV19
CASHQRGSSYNEQFF TRBJ2-1 TRBV11-2
CASSSAAPITDTQYF TRBJ2-3 TRBV5-4
CASSEFGASDRLFSGNTIYF TRBJ1-3 TRBV10-1
CASSYTGTTNTGELFF TRBJ2-2 TRBV6-5
CASNEDYTTDTQYF TRBJ2-3 TRBV2
CASSPLGLYEQYF TRBJ2-7 TRBV7-9
CASSFGQAITEAFF TRBJ1-1 TRBV7-9
CASGTGQGSYEQYF TRBJ2-7 TRBV19
CASSPGTMGSEQFF TRBJ2-1 TRBV27
CASSEDANGYTF TRBJ1-2 TRBV2
CASTRTGSSYEQYF TRBJ2-7 TRBV6-1
CASWGGPYNEQFF TRBJ2-1 TRBV6-1
CASRPSGNDYEQYF TRBJ2-7 TRBV5-1
CASSPLGQQYF TRBJ2-4 TRBV18
CASSVTSGRYEQYF TRBJ2-7 TRBV10-1
CASSPPTGELFF TRBJ2-2 TRBV7-7
CASSHYSGTTYEQYF TRBJ2-7 TRBV2
CASRATGLGYQPQHF TRBJ1-5 TRBV7-6
CASTESGRGYNEQFF TRBJ2-1 TRBV7-9
CAWSFDGASAARDTQYF TRBJ2-3 TRBV30
CASSLGVASTYEQFF TRBJ2-1 TRBV7-8
CASSEERRVWAFF TRBJ1-1 TRBV2
CASSAAVAYSNQPQHF TRBJ1-5 TRBV4-2
CAWNLRGGRATGELFF TRBJ2-2 TRBV30
CASSSPGLAGVYEQYF TRBJ2-7 TRBV6-5
CASSPVTSSTDTQYF TRBJ2-3 TRBV18
CASRLPGTGPYEQYF TRBJ2-7 TRBV6-1
CASSPRGRAGELFF TRBJ2-2 TRBV18
CASSIAGGPLEQFF TRBJ2-1 TRBV13
CASGPDRALNTGELFF TRBJ2-2 TRBV5-1
CASSFPGLAEAYNEQFF TRBJ2-1 TRBV27
CASSEWEGQPQHF TRBJ1-5 TRBV6-1
CASSVLGQPQETQYF TRBJ2-5 TRBV7-9
CASSSGLASTAEQFF TRBJ2-1 TRBV5-8
CASQDRGGPDTQYF TRBJ2-3 TRBV27
CASTRQGQYQETQYF TRBJ2-5 TRBV9
CSVASGGTVGNTIYF TRBJ1-3 TRBV29-1
CASSKTGSNQPQHF TRBJ1-5 TRBV2
CASSPPGAETQYF TRBJ2-5 TRBV6-5
CASSYRTTSGELFF TRBJ2-2 TRBV7-6
CASSQGQDTQYF TRBJ2-3 TRBV5-1
CASSLDRVYEQYF TRBJ2-7 TRBV6-5
CASGSYEQYF TRBJ2-7 TRBV28
CASSFFGTGGYNEQFF TRBJ2-1 TRBV11-3
CASSLPVGLAGIHQETQYF TRBJ2-5 TRBV11-2
CATAGAGGMETQYF TRBJ2-5 TRBV4-2
CASSTGAWSTEAFF TRBJ1-1 TRBV2
CASSLADSLNTEAFF TRBJ1-1 TRBV7-6
CASSEGQGQQPQHF TRBJ1-5 TRBV6-1